One and the same sample provided the 13 T cell receptor beta chains below, sequenced in a study of chemoradiotherapy in HPV16-positive cancers. Repertoires were generated with immunoSEQ multiplex PCR, while TCRdb's copy carries only in-frame clones and drops some. The table lists 2,000 to 2,500 clones, roughly 84% of them singletons, with less than 3.5% in the top ten. Sequences were derived from tumor tissue, sampled from a patient who underwent chemoradiotherapy. The receptors were sampled from a human donor with HPV-associated anogenital cancer.

J is TRBJ2-1 and V is TRBV4-3; D may be TRBD1 or TRBD2 (5 bases each). The length of the CDR3 is 16 residues. CDR1 is LGHNA and CDR2 is YSLEER in the germline V gene. Between the trimmed V and J ends, which lost 1 base and 4 bases, there was a span of 14 bases. CDR3 in DNA: TGCGCCAGCAGCCAAGGGGACGGCCTCGGTTACAATGAGCAGTTCTTC. It translates to CASSQGDGLGYNEQFF.

This clone showed up just a few times. The chain has TRBV15 and TRBJ1-2; 7 bases are a match to TRBD1. The length of the CDR3 is 12 residues. Trimming cost V 8 bases and J 4 bases; bases outside gene matches: 4. Germline lookup yields CDR1 LNHNV and CDR2 YYDKDF (reference sequence). The CDR3 spells CATARGGYGYTF. CDR3 DNA: TGTGCCACCGCCAGGGGGGGCTATGGCTACACCTTC.

The chain joins TRBV28 to TRBJ1-2; TRBD1 might be the D (6 bases). Trimming shortened V by 3 bases and J by 7 bases, and 15 bases separated the two germline ends. The CDR3 extends over 14 amino acids. The germline CDR1 and CDR2 sequences are MDHEN and SYDVKM. CDR3 sequence reads: CASSLGAPLGGYTF. The CDR3, as DNA: TGTGCCAGCAGTTTGGGGGCCCCCTTAGGTGGCTACACCTTC.

V gene TRBV7-2 combines with J gene TRBJ1-2, with unresolved D. The CDR3 consists of 13 residues. Germline CDR1 is SGHTA and CDR2 is FQGNSA. The germline V and J ends were trimmed by 1 base and 1 base, with 4 bases remaining between them. The CDR3 nucleotides read TGTGCCAGCAGCTTAGGAGTTAACTATGGCTACACCTTC. It codes for CASSLGVNYGYTF.

This sequence joins TRBV20-1 and TRBJ2-5; 7 bases fit TRBD1. The J call may be incorrect, as the DNA end agrees better with TRBJ2-7. The CDR3 has 11 residues. Germline CDR1 reads DFQATT; CDR2 reads SNEGSKA (reference sequence). The CDR3 DNA follows: TGCAGTGCAGGACAGGCCCACGAGCAGTACTTC. Amino acid sequence: CSAGQAHEQYF.

The chain combines TRBV9 with TRBJ2-7; D tentatively reads TRBD1 or TRBD2 (5 bases each). The germline V gene has CDR1 SGDLS and CDR2 YYNGEE. The CDR3 sequence is 16 residues long. V shed 0 bases and J shed 2 bases, with 15 bases lying between them. DNA of the CDR3: TGTGCCAGCAGCGTAGAATCCGGGGCAGCAGCCTACGAGCAGTACTTC. Translated, it gives CASSVESGAAAYEQYF. The full variable domain, its missing parts supplied by reference TRBV9 and TRBJ2-7, is DSGVTQTPKHLITATGQRVTLRCSPRSGDLSVYWYQQSLDQGLQFLIQYYNGEERAKGNILERFSAQQFPDLHSELNLSSLELGDSALYFCASSVESGAAAYEQYFGPGTRLTVT.

The chain links TRBV6-1 to TRBJ1-5; 7 positions match TRBD1. Germline V gene data show CDR1 as MNHNS and CDR2 as SASEGT. This CDR3 is built from 15 residues. J gave up 3 bases and V 8 bases, and 10 bases lay outside the gene matches. The CDR3 DNA follows: TGTGCCAGCGGCGACCCGACAGGGTTCAATCAGCCCCAGCATTTT. It translates to CASGDPTGFNQPQHF.

CDR3: CASSSQVVLGYTF. Here the CDR3 DNA reads TGTGCCAGCAGTTCACAGGTGGTTCTTGGCTACACCTTC. V usage is TRBV28 and J usage is TRBJ1-2; perhaps TRBD1 as D (5 bases). The CDR3 totals 13 residues. With 4 bases removed from V and 7 bases from J, the gap between germline ends came to 13 bases. Germline loops: CDR1 MDHEN, CDR2 SYDVKM.

This rearrangement joins TRBV28 to TRBJ1-6, with a tentative D call TRBD1 (5 bases). The CDR3 covers 15 residues. Germline CDR1 and CDR2: MDHEN and SYDVKM. With 5 bases removed from V and 10 bases from J, the gap between germline ends came to 18 bases. CDR3 residues: CASSRRGGQGSPLHF. In DNA form, the CDR3 reads TGTGCCAGCAGTCGTAGGGGAGGGCAAGGATCACCCCTCCACTTT.

The gene calls are TRBV10-2 and TRBJ1-6; D ambiguous. V dropped 2 bases and J dropped 5 bases, with 13 bases sitting between them. Germline CDR1 reads WSHSY; CDR2 reads SAAADI. This CDR3 is built from 16 residues. The CDR3 bases are TGCGCCAGCAGTGAGCAGGCTGTAGGAAATAATTCACCCCTCCACTTT. It translates to CASSEQAVGNNSPLHF.

The gene calls are TRBV18 and TRBJ2-7, with 9 bases identical to TRBD2. Germline V lookup: CDR1 KGHSH, CDR2 LQKENI. V lost 3 bases to trimming and J lost 0 bases; unmatched junction nucleotides: 6. This CDR3 contains 16 residues. CDR3 DNA sequence: TGTGCCAGCTCACCTACAATAGCGGGGGTCTCCTACGAGCAGTACTTC. Its translation is CASSPTIAGVSYEQYF.

V and J are TRBV7-7 and TRBJ1-5; no clear D gene. This CDR3 spans 15 amino acids. Trimming removed 3 bases from V and 9 bases from J, with 18 bases in between. The germline V gene encodes CDR1 SSHAT and CDR2 FNYEAQ (reference sequence). CDR3 DNA: TGTGCCAGCAGCTTTGGTAGCGGGCCGCCGGGGCCCCAGCATTTT. Translated, it gives CASSFGSGPPGPQHF.

This clone was found once. The chain is built from TRBV28 and TRBJ2-3; 10 bases agree with TRBD2. The CDR3 covers 16 residues. Trimming removed 6 bases from V and 6 bases from J; junction bases left unmatched: 12. Germline-derived CDR1 and CDR2 are MDHEN and SYDVKM. In DNA, the CDR3 is TGTGCCAGCAGCTTGGGGGCTAGCGGGGGCGGGGATACGCAGTATTTT. Protein sequence: CASSLGASGGGDTQYF.